This T cell receptor beta chain was identified in a study of regulatory T cells in long-lasting Graves disease. For the study at large: Persistence in Graves' disease denoted antithyroid drug use beyond 5 years alongside positive TSH receptor antibodies.

As to this clonotype: Its antigen is not identified.

CDR3-region Arm-PCR and iRepertoire HTBI primers produced the TCR beta libraries. TCRdb passed the multiplex PCR reads through MiXCR, listing each CDR3 protein once. Among roughly 450,000 distinct CDR3 sequences listed, about a fifth were seen once. Time point here: persistent/refractory GD, antithyroid drugs over 5 years with positive TRAb. There was RNA extracted from PBMCs, and the TCR library was made from it. Per germline, CDR1 LGHDT and CDR2 YNNKEL (reference sequence). The length of the CDR3 is 11 residues. Deletions cut 6 bases from V and 9 bases from J, with 8 bases between. Broader study findings: The persistent group shared 2,500 to 3,000 public clonotypes, more than the approximately 890 shared by new patients. Persistent cases of Graves' showed reduced TCR diversity relative to newly diagnosed patients.

J is TRBJ2-2 and V is TRBV3-1; the D call may be TRBD1 or TRBD2 (5 bases each). Sequenced here: peripheral blood mononuclear cells (PBMCs), sampled when the disease was refractory, from a patient treated with antithyroid drugs. This TCR was sampled from a female donor with Graves disease. The CDR3 nucleotides read TGTGCCAGCAGGGGGGTCCGGGAGCTGTTTTTT. Encoded protein: CASRGVRELFF.